Sequencing of this TCR beta chain was carried out in a study of human thymus T cells. Some clones are missing from TCRdb's copy, which holds only in-frame ones; the method was immunoSEQ multiplex PCR. The sample lists some 78,000 clones; 90% to 98% were seen once. The CDR3 loop spans 15 amino acids. The germline gives CDR1 SGHDT, CDR2 YYEEEE. V shed 0 bases and J shed 2 bases, with 10 bases lying between them. Resections were taken during corrective heart surgery, and the thymus tissue came from these. Donors were healthy Finnish babies undergoing corrective operations for congenital heart defects. Sequenced: thymus tissue. This clonotype was sampled from a boy younger than two with a congenital heart defect but otherwise immunologically healthy. This rearrangement joins TRBV5-6 to TRBJ2-3; the D is unclear. The CDR3 nucleotides read TGTGCCAGCAGCTTGGCCGGCGGTACCACAGATACGCAGTATTTT. Protein: CASSLAGGTTDTQYF.